The sample holds a few counts of the clone carrying this T cell receptor (beta chain). Its antigen is not known. The PCR used 60 Vbeta and 13 Jbeta primers. Produced via immunoSEQ multiplex PCR; TCRdb's table is partial and in-frame only. The sample yields approximately 160,000 clones, 75% to 85% seen once. The sample originates from a study of cytomegalovirus exposure and HLA in healthy donors. Study-wide points: Whilst most TCR sequences proved rare, a subset of public TCRs occurred across many donors.

The CDR3 extends over 16 amino acids. Germline V gene lookup returns CDR1 KGHSH and CDR2 LQKENI. V gave up 4 bases and J gave up 5 bases; unmatched junction bases: 9. V and J are TRBV18 and TRBJ2-1, with 9 bases fitting TRBD2. The sequenced material came from PBMCs. The sequence derives from a man aged 25-40 years in good health and CMV-seropositive. The CDR3 is CASSQFLGLADNEQFF. CDR3 bases: TGTGCCAGCTCACAATTTCTGGGACTAGCTGACAATGAGCAGTTCTTC.